This entry lists 25 T cell receptor beta chains sequenced from one sample in a study of glioma-infiltrating T cells. Amplification of TCR alpha and beta CDR3 regions from RNA used iRepertoire nested multiplex PCR. Each CDR3 protein is one row after TCRdb ran MiXCR on the multiplex PCR reads. This sample has roughly 130,000 distinct CDR3 sequences, with 24% found just once. Sequencing was performed on glioma tissue, nonneoplastic brain tissue, or PBMCs (not recorded which). The receptors come from a human donor with low-grade glioma or glioblastoma, undergoing nonglioma brain surgery, or in good health (not recorded which).

This clonotype appeared once. The rearrangement joins TRBV20-1 to TRBJ2-5; 8 nucleotides align to TRBD2. CDR1 and CDR2 from the germline V gene are DFQATT and SNEGSKA (reference sequence). This CDR3 is 13 amino acids long. The CDR3 sequence: CGPSGGGMETQYF. Here the CDR3 DNA reads TGCGGTCCTTCCGGGGGGGGCATGGAGACCCAGTACTTC.

In its sample, this clonotype was seen many times. This rearrangement joins TRBV27 to TRBJ2-6; no definite D call. The CDR3 totals 13 residues. V lost 2 bases to trimming and J lost 2 bases, with 1 base between them. Germline V gene lookup returns CDR1 MNHEY and CDR2 SMNVEV (reference sequence). CDR3 DNA sequence: TGTGCCAGCAGTTTAGCTGGGGCCAACGTCCTGACTTTC. It encodes CASSLAGANVLTF.

V is TRBV16 and J is TRBJ2-3, with no clear D. There are 14 residues in the CDR3. The ends were cut back, 2 bases at V and 7 bases at J, with 13 bases in the middle. CDR1 and CDR2 from the germline V gene are KGHSY and FQNENV. CDR3 in DNA: TGTGCCAGCAGCCAAAGCCCCGCACTAAATACGCAGTATTTT. Protein product: CASSQSPALNTQYF.

About this clonotype: A much larger clone is a single base away; this may be a read error. V gene TRBV19 combines with J gene TRBJ1-1, with D uncertain. The CDR3 has 15 amino acids. Germline-derived CDR1 and CDR2 are LNHDA and SQIVND (reference sequence). Trimming shortened V by 8 bases and J by 1 base, and 17 bases separated the two germline ends. The chain's CDR3 is CASVRRAGGNTEAFF. CDR3 nucleotide sequence: TGTGCCAGTGTCCGTCGGGCCGGTGGGAACACTGAAGCTTTCTTT.

This clonotype was found a few times. A much larger clone lies a single base off, so this may be a read error. The CDR3 sequence is CSARGSSNEPQHF. The CDR3 bases are TGCAGTGCTAGGGGGAGCAGCAATGAGCCCCAGCATTTT. This chain links TRBV20-1 with TRBJ1-5; the D is unclear. Per germline, CDR1 DFQATT and CDR2 SNEGSKA (reference sequence). The CDR3 consists of 13 residues.

The rearrangement joins TRBV2 to TRBJ2-5; 7 nucleotides align to TRBD1. The CDR3 contains 13 residues. V lost 9 bases and J lost 1; bases outside the gene matches: 5. Germline CDR1 is SNHLY and CDR2 is FYNNEI. CDR3 nucleotide sequence: TGTGCCAGGGGGGACAGTGGCCAAGAGACCCAGTACTTC. This encodes CARGDSGQETQYF. The whole variable domain, filled in from reference TRBV2 and TRBJ2-5, reads EPEVTQTPSHQVTQMGQEVILRCVPISNHLYFYWYRQILGQKVEFLVSFYNNEISEKSEIFDDQFSVERPDGSNFTLKIRSTKLEDSAMYFCARGDSGQETQYFGPGTRLLVL.

Regarding this clonotype: A read error may be the cause here, since a much bigger clone is one base away. V is TRBV20-1 and J is TRBJ2-1, with unresolved D. The V gene lost 3 bases and the J gene lost 8 bases, with 11 bases spanning the gap. The CDR3 totals 12 residues. Germline V gene sequence: CDR1 DFQATT, CDR2 SNEGSKA (reference sequence). The CDR3 sequence is CSASPMVHEQFF. The CDR3 DNA follows: TGCAGTGCTAGTCCCATGGTCCATGAGCAGTTCTTC.

As concerns this clonotype: This may be a read error, as it is one base from a much larger clone. The chain recombines TRBV3-1 with TRBJ2-1, with D unresolved. This CDR3 is 14 amino acids long. The germline gives CDR1 LGHDT, CDR2 YNNKEL (reference sequence). Between the trimmed V and J ends, which lost 4 bases and 4 bases, there was a span of 11 bases. CDR3 sequence (DNA): TGTGCCAGCAGCCCGAGTGCGCAGTACAATGAGCAGTTCTTC. It codes for CASSPSAQYNEQFF.

The sample holds many counts of this clonotype. The rearrangement uses TRBV20-1 and TRBJ2-5; D may be TRBD1 (5 bases). V dropped 3 bases and J dropped 4 bases, with 12 bases sitting between them. The germline gives CDR1 DFQATT, CDR2 SNEGSKA (reference sequence). This CDR3 spans 13 amino acids. CDR3 sequence reads: CSARYRSIETQYF. As DNA, the CDR3 is TGCAGTGCTAGGTACAGGTCGATAGAGACCCAGTACTTC.

This clonotype was counted ten times or more. The V call is TRBV18, the J call TRBJ1-1, with D unclear. Per the germline V gene, CDR1 is KGHSH and CDR2 is LQKENI. V was cut by 6 bases and J by 5 bases, with 10 bases left in between. The CDR3 totals 12 residues. In nucleotides, the CDR3 is TGTGCCAGCTCGCCCATGGGGACTGAAGCTTTCTTT. Translated, it gives CASSPMGTEAFF.

This clonotype was seen at least ten times. The rearrangement uses TRBV7-9 and TRBJ1-6; D may be TRBD1 (5 bases). CDR1 is SEHNR and CDR2 is FQNEAQ in the germline V gene (reference sequence). Trimming left V 4 bases short and J 5 bases short, with 12 bases between. The CDR3 has 15 amino acids. The CDR3 loop is CASSYGRAHNSPLHF. The CDR3 region has the DNA TGTGCCAGCAGCTATGGCAGGGCTCATAATTCACCCCTCCACTTT.

This chain joins TRBV3-1 and TRBJ2-5, with D perhaps matching TRBD1 (5 bases). This CDR3 comprises 14 residues. Germline assignment: CDR1 LGHDT and CDR2 YNNKEL (reference sequence). Trimming shortened V by 0 bases and J by 6 bases, and 11 bases separated the two germline ends. CDR3 DNA sequence: TGTGCCAGCAGCCAAGAAGGCAGGGTAAAGACCCAGTACTTC. Its protein product is CASSQEGRVKTQYF.

The genes are TRBV7-9 and TRBJ1-5; tentative D call: TRBD1 (5 bases). The length of the CDR3 is 14 residues. V gave up 0 bases and J gave up 4 bases, with 7 bases separating them. Germline V gene lookup returns CDR1 SEHNR and CDR2 FQNEAQ (reference sequence). For the CDR3, the DNA is TGTGCCAGCAGCTTAGCGGGACGGAATCAGCCCCAGCATTTT. This gives the protein CASSLAGRNQPQHF.

V gene TRBV3-1 combines with J gene TRBJ1-5, with D perhaps matching TRBD1 (5 bases). V was pared by 5 bases and J by 6 bases, with 14 bases between. This CDR3 is built from 14 residues. Germline V gene lookup returns CDR1 LGHDT and CDR2 YNNKEL (reference sequence). In nucleotides, the CDR3 is TGTGCCAGCAGCAGCGGGGGAAGGGTTCAGCCCCAGCATTTT. Translating gives CASSSGGRVQPQHF.

The CDR3 nucleotides read TGTGCCAGCAGTCGTGCGGGACAGCTCCAAGAGACCCAGTACTTC. It encodes CASSRAGQLQETQYF. This chain connects TRBV5-4 to TRBJ2-5; D perhaps matches TRBD1 (7 bases). The germline CDR1 and CDR2 sequences are SGHNT and YYREEE (reference sequence). This CDR3 spans 15 amino acids. V lost 5 bases to trimming and J lost 1 base, with 15 bases between them.

V is TRBV3-1 and J is TRBJ1-2; weak D call: TRBD1 (5 bases). The V gene's germline CDR1 is LGHDT and CDR2 YNNKEL (reference sequence). This CDR3 is built from 13 residues. Between the trimmed V and J ends, which lost 3 bases and 4 bases, there was a span of 9 bases. CDR3 DNA sequence: TGTGCCAGCAGCCAGAGGGGAACCTATGGCTACACCTTC. This encodes CASSQRGTYGYTF.

In this sample, this clonotype turned up a few times. The chain uses TRBV29-1 and TRBJ1-1; tentatively, D is TRBD1 (5 bases). Germline V gene lookup returns CDR1 SQVTM and CDR2 ANQGSEA. The CDR3 is 13 residues long. V shed 4 bases and J shed 0 bases, with 9 bases lying between them. The CDR3 nucleotides read TGCAGCGTTGTGGGGCAGGTGAACACTGAAGCTTTCTTT. Translated, it gives CSVVGQVNTEAFF.

This clonotype came up many times. J is TRBJ1-5 and V is TRBV19; TRBD1 is a possible D gene (5 bases). The CDR3 has 14 residues. Trimming pared 6 bases from V and 6 bases from J, leaving 15 bases between. Germline-derived CDR1 and CDR2 are LNHDA and SQIVND (reference sequence). CDR3 DNA: TGTGCCAGTAGACCTGGGGGGTACTTTCAGCCCCAGCATTTT. It is translated as CASRPGGYFQPQHF.

The V and J genes are TRBV7-3 and TRBJ2-7; D is undetermined. Germline V gene sequence: CDR1 SGHTA, CDR2 FQGTGA. The CDR3 runs to 13 residues. Trimming removed 5 bases from V and 6 bases from J, with 14 bases in between. The CDR3: CASSPHPGGEQYV. The CDR3 bases are TGTGCCAGCAGCCCCCACCCGGGCGGCGAGCAGTACGTC.

The rearrangement uses TRBV28 and TRBJ1-4; D gene unclear. Germline V gene lookup returns CDR1 MDHEN and CDR2 SYDVKM. CDR3 length equals 14 residues. The V gene lost 6 bases and the J gene lost 8 bases, with 16 bases spanning the gap. In DNA, the CDR3 is TGTGCCAGCAGCCCTACAAGAGTGCGGGAAAAACTGTTTTTT. Protein product: CASSPTRVREKLFF.

This clonotype was seen a few times. V usage is TRBV24-1 and J usage is TRBJ2-3; 7 nucleotides agree with TRBD1. V lost 7 bases to trimming and J lost 3 bases; unmatched junction nucleotides: 6. The germline V gene encodes CDR1 KGHDR and CDR2 SFDVKD. The CDR3 covers 14 residues. This CDR3 reads CATSPGQITDTQYF. In nucleotides, the CDR3 is TGTGCCACCAGCCCGGGACAGATTACAGATACGCAGTATTTT.

This clonotype has at least ten counts. The V call is TRBV7-9, the J call TRBJ2-3; D is unclear. Trimming took 4 bases from V and 6 from J, leaving 14 bases between them. The CDR3 runs to 14 residues. Germline V lookup: CDR1 SEHNR, CDR2 FQNEAQ (reference sequence). In nucleotides, the CDR3 is TGTGCCAGCAGCTCTTCACTTGCACAGGATACGCAGTATTTT. Its translation: CASSSSLAQDTQYF.

CDR3 nucleotides: TGTGCCAGCGCAAGAGAAGTCCCGGGGGCAGGGGAGACCCAGTACTTC. It encodes CASAREVPGAGETQYF. This chain links TRBV2 with TRBJ2-5; D tentatively reads TRBD1 or TRBD2 (6 bases each). Per the germline V gene, CDR1 is SNHLY and CDR2 is FYNNEI. The germline V and J ends were trimmed by 8 bases and 5 bases, with 24 bases remaining between them. This CDR3 is built from 16 residues.

This clonotype was counted a single time. It is likely a read error, because the conserved phenylalanine at the end of the CDR3 is missing. The rearrangement uses TRBV14 and TRBJ2-3; D is undetermined. Trimming stripped 4 bases from V and 4 bases from J, with 9 bases between. The germline V gene has CDR1 SGHDN and CDR2 FVKESK. The CDR3 loop spans 13 amino acids. CDR3 in amino acids: CASSPEWADTQYI. Written as DNA, the CDR3 is TGTGCCAGCAGCCCGGAGTGGGCAGATACGCAGTATATT.

Concerning this clonotype: At one end the junction does not follow the germline gene, possibly because of a read error. The chain carries TRBV7-2 and TRBJ2-1, with 11 bases fitting TRBD1. The CDR3 has 17 amino acids. The germline gives CDR1 SGHTA, CDR2 FQGNSA. CDR3 region: CASSLVGQGVSYNEQFF. The CDR3 DNA sequence: TGCGCCAGCAGCTTGGTGGGACAGGGGGTTTCCTACAATGAGCAGTTCTTC.